Listed here are 6 T cell receptor beta chains from one sample, sequenced in a study of T cells in localized non-small cell lung cancer. The protocol was immunoSEQ multiplex PCR, while the TCRdb copy is restricted to in-frame clones and leaves out a portion. The sample records more than 40,000 clones, roughly nine tenths being singletons. Sequencing used PBMCs, obtained before any cancer treatment. All receptors derive from a man aged 40 to 70 with stage II lung adenocarcinoma.

The chain is built from TRBV2 and TRBJ2-3; possibly TRBD2 for D (6 bases). Germline V gives CDR1 SNHLY, CDR2 FYNNEI. V lost 4 bases to trimming and J lost 0 bases, with 11 bases between them. The CDR3 extends over 15 amino acids. CDR3 loop: CASSGYSGSTDTQYF. The CDR3 DNA follows: TGTGCCAGCAGTGGGTATAGCGGTAGCACAGATACGCAGTATTTT.

Relative to its sample, this clone is medium-sized. The chain has TRBV15 and TRBJ2-5; 7 bases are shared with TRBD2. The CDR3 runs 16 residues. Germline CDR1 reads LNHNV; CDR2 reads YYDKDF (reference sequence). V lost 2 bases to trimming and J lost 3 bases; unmatched junction nucleotides: 9. The CDR3 loop is CATSRSGRGSEETQYF. The CDR3 DNA reads TGTGCCACCAGCAGATCAGGGCGGGGGAGTGAAGAGACCCAGTACTTC.

The gene calls are TRBV15 and TRBJ1-3, with D possibly being TRBD1 (6 bases). V lost 5 bases, J lost 6 bases, and 11 bases lay in between. This CDR3 spans 13 amino acids. CDR1 LNHNV and CDR2 YYDKDF come from the germline V gene (reference sequence). CDR3 sequence (DNA): TGTGCCACCAGCCCGGACAGAGCAAACACCATATATTTT. Its protein is CATSPDRANTIYF.

This clone was picked up one time. V and J are TRBV10-3 and TRBJ1-6; no reliable D call. The CDR3 runs to 16 residues. V lost 2 bases and J 0 bases, leaving 8 bases between the germline ends. CDR1 and CDR2 (germline): ENHRY, SYGVKD. CDR3 region: CAISEGESSYNSPLHF. DNA for the CDR3: TGTGCCATCAGTGAGGGGGAAAGCTCCTATAATTCACCCCTCCACTTT.

V gene TRBV7-2 combines with J gene TRBJ1-2, with unresolved D. With 1 base removed from V and 4 bases from J, the gap between germline ends came to 13 bases. The CDR3 spans 15 residues. Germline CDR1 and CDR2: SGHTA and FQGNSA. The CDR3: CASSLEVSGAYGYTF. The CDR3 bases are TGTGCCAGCAGCTTAGAAGTATCAGGTGCCTATGGCTACACCTTC.

V and J are TRBV5-1 and TRBJ1-6; no clear D. The CDR3 totals 14 residues. Trimming cost V 4 bases and J 8 bases, with 13 bases left between them. Germline V gives CDR1 SGHRS, CDR2 YFSETQ. This CDR3 reads CASSMDGNDSPLHF. The DNA of the CDR3 is TGCGCCAGCAGCATGGACGGAAACGATTCACCCCTCCACTTT.